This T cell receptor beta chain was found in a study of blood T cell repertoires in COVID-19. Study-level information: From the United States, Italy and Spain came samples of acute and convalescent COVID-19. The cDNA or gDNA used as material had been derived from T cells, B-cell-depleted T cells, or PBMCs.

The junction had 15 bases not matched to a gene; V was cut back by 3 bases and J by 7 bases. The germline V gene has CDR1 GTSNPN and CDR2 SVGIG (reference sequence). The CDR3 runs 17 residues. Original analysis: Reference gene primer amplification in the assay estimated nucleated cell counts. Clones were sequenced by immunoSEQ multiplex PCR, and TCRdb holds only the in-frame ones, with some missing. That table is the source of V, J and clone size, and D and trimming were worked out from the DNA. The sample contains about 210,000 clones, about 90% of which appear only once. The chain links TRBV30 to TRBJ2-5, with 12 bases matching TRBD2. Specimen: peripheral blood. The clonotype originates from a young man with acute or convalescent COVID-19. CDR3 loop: CAWRGRTSGAFGLTQYF. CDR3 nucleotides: TGTGCCTGGAGGGGCAGGACTAGCGGGGCCTTCGGTTTGACCCAGTACTTC.